The clone carrying this T cell receptor (beta chain) showed up many times. CDR3 regions were amplified by Arm-PCR using iRepertoire HTBI primers to build TCR beta libraries. TCRdb re-derived calls from the multiplex PCR reads in MiXCR, one entry per CDR3 protein. The data contain some 200,000 distinct CDR3 sequences, around a fifth of them singletons. This CDR3 has 15 amino acids. The germline V gene encodes CDR1 LGHDT and CDR2 YNNKEL (reference sequence). Trimming cost V 3 bases and J 0 bases, with 11 bases left between them. Specified time point: newly diagnosed GD, antithyroid drugs for less than 3 months. Generation of the TCR library employed RNA extracted from PBMCs. This sample is part of a study of regulatory T cells in long-lasting Graves disease. This sample also appeared in a second study, on T cells in Graves' hyperthyroidism and ophthalmopathy.

This clonotype was obtained from a woman aged 25 to 39 with Graves disease. This rearrangement joins TRBV3-1 to TRBJ1-1, with a tentative D call TRBD1 (6 bases). Sequenced here: peripheral blood mononuclear cells (PBMCs), sampled at new diagnosis, from a patient treated with antithyroid drugs. CDR3 residues: CASSHRTALNTEAFF. The CDR3 DNA is TGTGCCAGCAGCCACCGGACAGCGCTGAACACTGAAGCTTTCTTT.